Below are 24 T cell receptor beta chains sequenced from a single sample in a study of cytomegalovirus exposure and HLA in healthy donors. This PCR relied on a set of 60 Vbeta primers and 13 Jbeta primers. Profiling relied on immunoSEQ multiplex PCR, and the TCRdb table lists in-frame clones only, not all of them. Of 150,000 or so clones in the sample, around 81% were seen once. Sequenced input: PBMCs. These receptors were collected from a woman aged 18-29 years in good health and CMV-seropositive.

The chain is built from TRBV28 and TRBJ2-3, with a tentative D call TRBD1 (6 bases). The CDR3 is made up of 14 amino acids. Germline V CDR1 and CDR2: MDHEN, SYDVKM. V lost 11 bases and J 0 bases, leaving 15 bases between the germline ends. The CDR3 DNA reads TGTGCCGTTCCCATGGGACACAGCACAGATACGCAGTATTTT. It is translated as CAVPMGHSTDTQYF.

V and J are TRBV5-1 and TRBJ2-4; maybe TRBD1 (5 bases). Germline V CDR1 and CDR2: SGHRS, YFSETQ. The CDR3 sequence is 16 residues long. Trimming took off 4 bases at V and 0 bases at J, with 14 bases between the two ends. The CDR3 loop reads CASSPQGREAKNIQYF. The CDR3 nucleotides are TGCGCCAGCAGCCCCCAGGGAAGGGAAGCCAAAAACATTCAGTACTTC.

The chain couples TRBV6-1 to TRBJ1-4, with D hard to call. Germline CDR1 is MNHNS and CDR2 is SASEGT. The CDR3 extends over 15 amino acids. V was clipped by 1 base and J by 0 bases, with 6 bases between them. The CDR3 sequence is CASSEGEATNEKLFF. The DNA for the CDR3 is TGTGCCAGCAGTGAAGGCGAAGCAACTAATGAAAAACTGTTTTTT.

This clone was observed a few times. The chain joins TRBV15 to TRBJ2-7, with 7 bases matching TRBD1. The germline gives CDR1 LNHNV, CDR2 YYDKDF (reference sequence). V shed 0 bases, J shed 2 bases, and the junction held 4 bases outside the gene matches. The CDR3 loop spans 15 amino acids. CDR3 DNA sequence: TGTGCCACCAGCAGAGACCGAGGGGGCCCCTACGAGCAGTACTTC. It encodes CATSRDRGGPYEQYF.

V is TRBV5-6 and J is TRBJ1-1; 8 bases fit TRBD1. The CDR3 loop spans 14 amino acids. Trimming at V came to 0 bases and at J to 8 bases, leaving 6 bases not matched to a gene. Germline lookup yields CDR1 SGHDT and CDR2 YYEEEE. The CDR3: CASSLGDRRSEAFF. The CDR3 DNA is TGTGCCAGCAGCTTGGGGGACAGGAGGTCCGAAGCTTTCTTT.

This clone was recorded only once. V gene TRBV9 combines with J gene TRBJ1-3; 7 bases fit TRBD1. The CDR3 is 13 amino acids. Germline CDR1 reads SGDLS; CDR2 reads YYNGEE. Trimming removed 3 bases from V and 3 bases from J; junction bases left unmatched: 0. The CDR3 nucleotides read TGTGCCAGCAGCGACAGGGGTGGAAACACCATATATTTT. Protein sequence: CASSDRGGNTIYF.

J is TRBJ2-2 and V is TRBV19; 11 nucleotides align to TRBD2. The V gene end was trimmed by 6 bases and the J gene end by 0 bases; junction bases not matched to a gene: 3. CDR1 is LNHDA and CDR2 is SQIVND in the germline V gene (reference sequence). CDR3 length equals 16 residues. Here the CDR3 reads CASRTSGAANTGELFF. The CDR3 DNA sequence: TGTGCCAGTAGGACTAGCGGGGCGGCGAACACCGGGGAGCTGTTTTTT.

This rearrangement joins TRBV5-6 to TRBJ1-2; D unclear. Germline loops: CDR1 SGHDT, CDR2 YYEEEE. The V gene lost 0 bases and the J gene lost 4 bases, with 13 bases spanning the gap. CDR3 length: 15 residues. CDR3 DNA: TGTGCCAGCAGCTTGGGGGCTGATCCAGCCTATGGCTACACCTTC. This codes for CASSLGADPAYGYTF. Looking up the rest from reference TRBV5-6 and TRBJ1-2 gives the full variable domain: DAGVTQSPTHLIKTRGQQVTLRCSPKSGHDTVSWYQQALGQGPQFIFQYYEEEERQRGNFPDRFSGHQFPNYSSELNVNALLLGDSALYLCASSLGADPAYGYTFGSGTRLTVV.

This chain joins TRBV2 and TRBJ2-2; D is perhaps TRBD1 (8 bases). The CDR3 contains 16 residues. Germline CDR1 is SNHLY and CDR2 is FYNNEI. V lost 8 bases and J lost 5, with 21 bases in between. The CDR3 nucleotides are TGTGCCAGCCTAGCCCACAAACAGGGGGGGACCGGGGAGCTGTTTTTT. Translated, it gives CASLAHKQGGTGELFF.

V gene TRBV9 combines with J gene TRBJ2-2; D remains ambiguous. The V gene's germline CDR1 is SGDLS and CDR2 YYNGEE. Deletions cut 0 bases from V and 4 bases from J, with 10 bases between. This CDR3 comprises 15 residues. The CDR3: CASSVGPRSTGELFF. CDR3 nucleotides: TGTGCCAGCAGCGTAGGGCCCAGATCCACCGGGGAGCTGTTTTTT.

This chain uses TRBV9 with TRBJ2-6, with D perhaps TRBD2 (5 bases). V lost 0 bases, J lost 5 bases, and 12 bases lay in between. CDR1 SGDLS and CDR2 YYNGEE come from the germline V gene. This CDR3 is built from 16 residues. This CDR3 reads CASSVGGAPRANVLTF. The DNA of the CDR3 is TGTGCCAGCAGCGTAGGGGGAGCCCCTCGGGCCAACGTCCTGACTTTC.

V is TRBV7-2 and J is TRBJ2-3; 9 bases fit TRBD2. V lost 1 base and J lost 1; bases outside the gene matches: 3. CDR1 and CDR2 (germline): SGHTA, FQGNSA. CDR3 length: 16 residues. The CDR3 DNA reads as TGTGCCAGCAGCTTAGAAGTAGCGGGGGGCACAGATACGCAGTATTTT. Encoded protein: CASSLEVAGGTDTQYF.

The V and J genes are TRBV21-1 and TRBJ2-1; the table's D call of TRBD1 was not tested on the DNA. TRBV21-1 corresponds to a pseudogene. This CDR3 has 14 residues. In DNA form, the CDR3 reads TGTGCCAGCAGCCCGAGGACACCCTACAATGAGCAGTTCTTC. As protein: CASSPRTPYNEQFF.

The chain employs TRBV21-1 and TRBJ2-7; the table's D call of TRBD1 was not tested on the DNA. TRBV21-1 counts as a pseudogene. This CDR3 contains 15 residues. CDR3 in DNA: TGTGCCAGCAGCAAAGCCGGGACAGGGAAATACGAGCAGTACTTC. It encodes CASSKAGTGKYEQYF.

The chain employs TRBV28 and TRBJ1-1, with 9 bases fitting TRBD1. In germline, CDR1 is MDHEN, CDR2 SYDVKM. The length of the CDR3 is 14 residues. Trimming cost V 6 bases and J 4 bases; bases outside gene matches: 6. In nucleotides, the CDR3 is TGTGCCAGCAGCGAAGGACAGGGGCGCACTGAAGCTTTCTTT. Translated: CASSEGQGRTEAFF.

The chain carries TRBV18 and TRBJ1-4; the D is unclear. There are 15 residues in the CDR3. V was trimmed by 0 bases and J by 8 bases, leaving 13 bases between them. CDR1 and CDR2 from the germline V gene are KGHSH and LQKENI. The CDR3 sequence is CASSPPAGRREKLFF. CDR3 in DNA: TGTGCCAGCTCACCACCGGCAGGCAGACGGGAAAAACTGTTTTTT. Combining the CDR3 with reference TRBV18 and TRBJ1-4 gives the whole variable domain NAGVMQNPRHLVRRRGQEARLRCSPMKGHSHVYWYRQLPEEGLKFMVYLQKENIIDESGMPKERFSAEFPKEGPSILRIQQVVRGDSAAYFCASSPPAGRREKLFFGSGTQLSVL.

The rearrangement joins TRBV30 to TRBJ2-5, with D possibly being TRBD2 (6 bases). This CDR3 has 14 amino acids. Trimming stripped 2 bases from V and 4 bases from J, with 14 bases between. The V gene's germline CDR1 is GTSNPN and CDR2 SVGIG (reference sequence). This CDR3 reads CAWSRGWGVETQYF. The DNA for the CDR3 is TGTGCCTGGAGTAGAGGGTGGGGGGTAGAGACCCAGTACTTC.

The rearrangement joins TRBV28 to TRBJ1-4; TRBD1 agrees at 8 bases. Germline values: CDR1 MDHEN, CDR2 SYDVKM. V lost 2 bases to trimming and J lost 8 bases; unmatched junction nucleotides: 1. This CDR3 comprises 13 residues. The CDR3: CASSLRTGEKLFF. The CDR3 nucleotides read TGTGCCAGCAGTTTAAGGACAGGGGAAAAACTGTTTTTT.

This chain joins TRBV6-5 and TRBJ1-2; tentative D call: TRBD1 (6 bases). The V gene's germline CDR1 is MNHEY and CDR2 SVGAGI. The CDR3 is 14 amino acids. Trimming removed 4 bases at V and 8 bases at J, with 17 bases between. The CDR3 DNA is TGTGCCAGCAGTTCGACGGGACGGACAGACGGCTACACCTTC. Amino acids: CASSSTGRTDGYTF.

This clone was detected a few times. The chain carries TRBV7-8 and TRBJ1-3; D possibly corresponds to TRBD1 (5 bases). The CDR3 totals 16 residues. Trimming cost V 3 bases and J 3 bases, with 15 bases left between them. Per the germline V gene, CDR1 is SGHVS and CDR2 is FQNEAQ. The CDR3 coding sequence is TGTGCCAGCAGCTTCGGGGGGGTAACTTATGGAAACACCATATATTTT. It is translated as CASSFGGVTYGNTIYF.

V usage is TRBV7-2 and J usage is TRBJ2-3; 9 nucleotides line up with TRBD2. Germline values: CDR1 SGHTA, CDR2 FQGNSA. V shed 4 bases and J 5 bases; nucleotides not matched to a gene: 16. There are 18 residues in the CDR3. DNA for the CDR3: TGTGCCAGCAGCTCCCTGCCCGGTGGCGGGGGGGCCGGAGATACGCAGTATTTT. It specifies CASSSLPGGGGAGDTQYF.

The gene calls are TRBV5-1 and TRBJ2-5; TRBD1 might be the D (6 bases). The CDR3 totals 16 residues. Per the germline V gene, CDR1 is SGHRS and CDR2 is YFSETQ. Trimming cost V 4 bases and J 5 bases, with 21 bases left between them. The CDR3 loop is CASSSRPGARGETQYF. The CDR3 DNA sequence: TGCGCCAGCAGCAGCCGTCCAGGGGCGCGAGGGGAGACCCAGTACTTC. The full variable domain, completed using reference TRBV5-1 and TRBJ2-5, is KAGVTQTPRYLIKTRGQQVTLSCSPISGHRSVSWYQQTPGQGLQFLFEYFSETQRNKGNFPGRFSGRQFSNSRSEMNVSTLELGDSALYLCASSSRPGARGETQYFGPGTRLLVL.

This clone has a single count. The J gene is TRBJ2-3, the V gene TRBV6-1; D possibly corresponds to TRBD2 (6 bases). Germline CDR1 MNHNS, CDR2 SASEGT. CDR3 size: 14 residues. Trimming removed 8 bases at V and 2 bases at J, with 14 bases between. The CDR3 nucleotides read TGTGCCAGCCGAGCACCGGGGGACACAGATACGCAGTATTTT. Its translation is CASRAPGDTDTQYF.

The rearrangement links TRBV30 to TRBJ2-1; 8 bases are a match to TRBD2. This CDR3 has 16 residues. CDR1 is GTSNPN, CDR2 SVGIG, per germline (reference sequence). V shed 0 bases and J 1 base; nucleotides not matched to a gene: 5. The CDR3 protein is CAWSVRRGVSYNEQFF. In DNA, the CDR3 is TGTGCCTGGAGTGTAAGGCGGGGGGTGTCCTACAATGAGCAGTTCTTC.